This is a list of T cell receptor beta chains from one sample in a study of identical twins. TCRdb analysed the 5' RACE reads with MiXCR anew, one entry per CDR3 protein. The sample has roughly 750,000 distinct CDR3 sequences; around 21% are singletons. In addition, the sample was reused for a study of T cells expressing NK-cell markers.

Sequenced input: PBMCs. The receptors shown here come from a woman between 18 and 30 years old in good health. The CDR3 runs from the conserved cysteine through the conserved F or W. A D gene is named only where the DNA matches it firmly. The size of a clone is reported for some rows only, either as once, few or many, or as a class for expanded clones.

d_call	v_call	clone_size	j_call	cdr3_nt	cdr3_aa
-	TRBV12-3/TRBV12-4	-	TRBJ1-5	TGTGCCAGCAGTTGGGACCTGAATCAGCCCCAGCATTTT	CASSWDLNQPQHF
TRBD2	TRBV6-1	few	TRBJ2-5	TGTGCCAGCAGGGACGGGACTAGCGGGAGGGAGACCCAGTACTTC	CASRDGTSGRETQYF
TRBD2	TRBV6-1	few	TRBJ2-1	TGTGCCAGCAGTGTAGGCGGGGGGGCCTATGAGCAGTTCTTC	CASSVGGGAYEQFF
TRBD1	TRBV6-1	-	TRBJ1-1	TGTGCCAGCCGACAGGGAAGGAACACTGAAGCTTTCTTT	CASRQGRNTEAFF
TRBD1	TRBV20-1	few	TRBJ2-5	TGCAGTGCTAGGGATCTTGGGGGACAGGAGACCCAGTACTTC	CSARDLGGQETQYF
-	TRBV5-6	many	TRBJ2-1	TGTGCCAGCAGCCCGACGGGGCTCGCCTACAATGAGCAGTTCTTC	CASSPTGLAYNEQFF
-	TRBV20-1	-	TRBJ2-1	TGCAGTGCAGGTACCGCCCCGTCCGAGCCACAGTTCTTC	CSAGTAPSEPQFF
TRBD2	TRBV7-6	few	TRBJ2-3	TGTGCCAGCAGCTTAGTCCAGTATCGTTCAGTGGGACTAGCGGATACTAGCACAGATACGCAGTATTTT	CASSLVQYRSVGLADTSTDTQYF
-	TRBV5-5	many	TRBJ2-1	TGTGCCAGCAGCTTGATGGAGAGGGCCTACAATGAGCAGTTCTTC	CASSLMERAYNEQFF
-	TRBV7-6	-	TRBJ2-7	TGTGCCAGCAGCTTAGAGTTGGGGGCCGGGTACGAGCAGTACTTC	CASSLELGAGYEQYF
TRBD1	TRBV29-1	-	TRBJ2-3	TGCAGCGTTGAAGATCCACACAGGGGGGATACGCAGTATTTT	CSVEDPHRGDTQYF
-	TRBV7-9	few	TRBJ1-2	TGTGCCAGCAGCTCCTGGGTGGGCGAAGGAGGCTACACCTTC	CASSSWVGEGGYTF
TRBD1	TRBV29-1	many	TRBJ2-7	TGCAGCGTTCTACAGGGGGCCTACGAGCAGTACTTC	CSVLQGAYEQYF
-	TRBV7-2	few	TRBJ2-7	TGTGCCAGCAGCTTCGACATCGGGTTCGAGCAGTACTTC	CASSFDIGFEQYF
-	TRBV15	-	TRBJ1-4	TGTGCCACCAGCAGGCAGACAAGATCAAATGAAAAACTGTTTTTT	CATSRQTRSNEKLFF
-	TRBV7-6	-	TRBJ2-1	TGTGCCAGCAGTCTAGGCGGGACTCCCGATAATGAGCAGTTCTTC	CASSLGGTPDNEQFF
-	TRBV7-9	few	TRBJ2-7	TGTGCCAGCAGCTTAGACACGGGGTTCTACGAGCAGTACTTC	CASSLDTGFYEQYF
-	TRBV20-1	-	TRBJ2-4	TGCAGTGCTAGGGGGGATACGGTAAACATTCAGTACTTC	CSARGDTVNIQYF
-	TRBV30	once	TRBJ2-5	TGTGCCTGGAGTCCGCGGAGTGGGGAGACCCAGTACTTC	CAWSPRSGETQYF
-	TRBV30	-	TRBJ2-7	TGTGCCTGGAGTGAGGGGAGGGGGCGCGAGAACGAGCAGTACTTC	CAWSEGRGRENEQYF
-	TRBV24-1	-	TRBJ2-3	TGTGCCACCAGTGACCAACTCGGTGGGCCTACGCAGTATTTT	CATSDQLGGPTQYF
TRBD2	TRBV7-2	few	TRBJ2-2	TGTGCCAGCAGCGTCGGTTTGGGGACTAGCTTCCCCGGGGAGCTGTTTTTT	CASSVGLGTSFPGELFF
-	TRBV2	-	TRBJ2-1	TGTGCCAGCAGGGGGTTCGGTAGCGTCGGTGAGCAGTTCTTC	CASRGFGSVGEQFF
-	TRBV12-5	many	TRBJ2-3	TGTGCTAGTGGTTTGATTACGGACGGGACCCCAAGGTGGGATACGCAGTATTTT	CASGLITDGTPRWDTQYF
-	TRBV9	few	TRBJ2-2	TGTGCCAGCAGCGTAGGTTGGGGCGCTGCCGGGGAGCTGTTTTTT	CASSVGWGAAGELFF
TRBD2	TRBV9	-	TRBJ2-5	TGTGCCAGCAGCGTCCAAGCGGGGTACCAAGGAGAGACCCAGTACTTC	CASSVQAGYQGETQYF
-	TRBV4-2	few	TRBJ2-7	TGTGCCAGCAGCCAAGATGGCCAGTGGGGCGTTGAGAGAGAGCAGTACTTC	CASSQDGQWGVEREQYF
-	TRBV10-2	many	TRBJ2-5	TGCGCCAGCAACAGGCCCCAAGAGACCCAGTACTTC	CASNRPQETQYF